Listed below are T cell receptor beta chains from one sample, sequenced in a study of cytomegalovirus exposure and HLA in healthy donors. Assay: immunoSEQ multiplex PCR; the TCRdb copy retains only in-frame clones and omits some. The sample lists about 140,000 clones; about four fifths were seen once. Sequencing was done on a sample of PBMCs. The source of these receptors is a man aged 25-40 years in good health and CMV-seronegative. The CDR3 runs from the conserved cysteine through the conserved F or W. Fields, in order: clone size, V gene, CDR3 protein. Size tells how often a clone was seen (once, few, many) or the class of an expanded clone, and some rows leave it out.

>NA|TRBV19
CASSLTSRRGRQPQHF
>NA|TRBV18
CASSTGRNTEAFF
>few|TRBV5-1
CASSLGRNTEAFF
>few|TRBV6-1
CASSVYTGELFF
>NA|TRBV15
CATRRQGMREQYF
>NA|TRBV5-1
CASSSQGGTKQYF
>NA|TRBV29-1
CSVAWLASETQYF
>NA|TRBV19
CASRQQGSLSYNEQFF
>once|TRBV5-5
CASSLEGGNGYPF
>NA|TRBV27
CASSSGVAGGDREQYF
>NA|TRBV6-6
CASSPHKTSGLDEQFF
>NA|TRBV6-1
CASSERQDIYGYTF
>NA|TRBV15
CATSSDGTPRGRTNEKLFF
>NA|TRBV2
CASTNRGAGANVLTF
>NA|TRBV7-2
CASSRGVRSGNTIYF
>few|TRBV18
CASSLGQGATRNEKLFF
>NA|TRBV5-1
CASNGQGSHYTDTQYF
>NA|TRBV2
CASSQTSSKKYEQYF
>once|TRBV7-2
CASSPGDRISNQPQHF
>NA|TRBV6-1
CASSELSGTQYF
>NA|TRBV11-2
CASSFDTWGTSGSTDTQYF
>once|TRBV5-1
CASSPRQGNNEQFF
>NA|TRBV7-9
CASSPGTGEADTQYF
>NA|TRBV18
CASSPATGGNTEAFF
>NA|TRBV2
CASSGTGVFWQFF
>NA|TRBV2
CASNNRVLNTEAFF
>NA|TRBV5-1
CASSLAGGDTDTQYF
>NA|TRBV6-1
CASSEGGGRGIWAGELFF
>NA|TRBV19
CASSRVDSGNTIYF
>NA|TRBV7-2
CASSLLAGGTATQYF
>NA|TRBV19
CASSIEDSWGEQFF
>NA|TRBV27
CASSRTGVNQPQHF
>NA|TRBV7-9
CASSPQGAGGTEAFF
>NA|TRBV7-2
CASRSSGSNEQYF
>NA|TRBV28
CASRYQSYEQYF
>few|TRBV5-6
CASNRRGGGNTIYF
>NA|TRBV18
CASSPGQGSSYEQYF
>NA|TRBV5-1
CASSGDYYNEQFF
>NA|TRBV14
CASSHRDSLWDTQYF
>NA|TRBV5-4
CASSEAGGTDTQYF
>NA|TRBV2
CASRANGNYGYTF
>NA|TRBV7-8
CASSAYRSGFQETQYF
>NA|TRBV10-2
CASSDPASRGGDEQYF
>NA|TRBV10-3
CAISRDSDNEQFF
>NA|TRBV15
CATSIQGTAYNEQFF
>NA|TRBV5-3
CARSCEELIFYNEQFF
>NA|TRBV27
CASSRTGTGTGEQYF
>NA|TRBV4-1
CASSRLTGEGEQFF
>NA|TRBV5-8
CASVPWGGSNEQFF
>NA|TRBV19
CASSMNRRNTGELFF
>NA|TRBV5-6
CASSLWTVGREKLFF
>few|TRBV5-1
CASSLTGGNTEAFF
>once|TRBV5-1
CASSHRGTQETQYF